A single T cell receptor beta chain is shown here with its context. Libraries were prepared by immunoSEQ multiplex PCR; TCRdb keeps only in-frame clonotypes and omits some of them. The data show a few hundred thousand clones, around 85% seen once. The sample comes from a study of blood T cell repertoires in COVID-19. V lost 4 bases to trimming and J lost 0 bases, with 10 bases between them. CDR1 is MNHEY, CDR2 SVGAGI, per germline. The CDR3 runs 15 residues. The sequence was collected from a man aged 25 to 40 who had recovered from COVID-19. This chain links TRBV6-5 with TRBJ1-3; TRBD1 is a possible D gene (5 bases). The specimen was PBMCs or T cells enriched from blood (not recorded which). The CDR3 nucleotides read TGTGCCAGCAGTTCATACAGGATCTCTGGAAACACCATATATTTT. Encoded protein: CASSSYRISGNTIYF.